Listed below are T cell receptor beta chains from one sample, sequenced in a study of T cells in Graves' hyperthyroidism and ophthalmopathy. TCRdb passed the multiplex PCR reads through MiXCR, listing each CDR3 protein once. The sample lists approximately 530,000 distinct CDR3 sequences, 15% to 20% occurring once. Sequenced input: blood. These receptors originate from a middle-aged man with Graves' ophthalmopathy. Both conserved end residues are part of each CDR3. D genes are given only for firm matches. Clone size is not always given. Where it is, it says once, few, many or a class for expanded clones.

v_gene: TRBV6-1
j_gene: TRBJ2-1
abundance: .
d_gene: TRBD1
CDR3aa: CASRTGTGGNNEQFF
CDR3nt: TGTGCCAGCCGGACCGGGACAGGGGGAAACAATGAGCAGTTCTTC

v_gene: TRBV4-1
j_gene: TRBJ2-7
abundance: few
d_gene: .
CDR3aa: CASSRPESYEQYF
CDR3nt: TGCGCCAGCAGCCGTCCGGAAAGTTACGAGCAGTACTTC

v_gene: TRBV7-9
j_gene: TRBJ2-3
abundance: .
d_gene: TRBD1
CDR3aa: CASSPWFGQDSTDTQYF
CDR3nt: TGTGCCAGCAGCCCATGGTTCGGACAGGACTCCACAGATACGCAGTATTTT

v_gene: TRBV19
j_gene: TRBJ1-2
abundance: few
d_gene: .
CDR3aa: CASSIPDSTVNGYTF
CDR3nt: TGTGCCAGTAGTATCCCGGACTCGACAGTAAACGGCTACACCTTC

v_gene: TRBV7-2
j_gene: TRBJ2-1
abundance: .
d_gene: TRBD1
CDR3aa: CASSHDGQGARDEQFF
CDR3nt: TGTGCCAGCAGCCACGACGGACAGGGGGCGAGGGATGAGCAGTTCTTC

v_gene: TRBV30
j_gene: TRBJ1-1
abundance: .
d_gene: .
CDR3aa: CASHREPGTEAFF
CDR3nt: TGTGCCAGCCACCGGGAGCCGGGGACTGAAGCTTTCTTT

v_gene: TRBV29-1
j_gene: TRBJ2-7
abundance: few
d_gene: .
CDR3aa: CSAWGAHEQYF
CDR3nt: TGCAGCGCCTGGGGGGCCCACGAGCAGTACTTC

v_gene: TRBV18
j_gene: TRBJ2-3
abundance: few
d_gene: TRBD2
CDR3aa: CASSPLTSGRDTDTQYF
CDR3nt: TGTGCCAGCTCACCGTTGACTAGCGGGAGGGACACAGATACGCAGTATTTT

v_gene: TRBV6-5
j_gene: TRBJ2-6
abundance: .
d_gene: .
CDR3aa: CASSYGRGTGANVLTF
CDR3nt: TGTGCCAGCAGTTACGGGCGTGGGACCGGGGCCAACGTCCTGACTTTC

v_gene: TRBV9
j_gene: TRBJ2-3
abundance: .
d_gene: TRBD2
CDR3aa: CASSVAPSGGTDTQYF
CDR3nt: TGTGCCAGCAGCGTAGCTCCCAGCGGGGGCACAGATACGCAGTATTTT

v_gene: TRBV18
j_gene: TRBJ1-4
abundance: many
d_gene: .
CDR3aa: CASSPGGNNEKLFF
CDR3nt: TGTGCCAGCTCACCAGGGGGAAACAATGAAAAACTGTTTTTT

v_gene: TRBV3-1
j_gene: TRBJ1-2
abundance: many
d_gene: .
CDR3aa: CASSQERLYGYTF
CDR3nt: TGTGCCAGCAGCCAAGAAAGACTTTATGGCTACACCTTC

v_gene: TRBV5-1
j_gene: TRBJ2-1
abundance: once
d_gene: .
CDR3aa: CASSLGSINGQFF
CDR3nt: TGCGCCAGCAGCTTGGGGTCCATCAATGGGCAGTTCTTC

v_gene: TRBV19
j_gene: TRBJ2-1
abundance: few
d_gene: .
CDR3aa: CASSISGARGNEQFF
CDR3nt: TGTGCCAGTAGTATATCAGGGGCGCGTGGGAATGAGCAGTTCTTC

v_gene: TRBV5-1
j_gene: TRBJ2-2
abundance: few
d_gene: .
CDR3aa: CASSYPDGELFF
CDR3nt: TGCGCCAGCAGCTATCCCGACGGGGAGCTGTTTTTT

v_gene: TRBV13
j_gene: TRBJ2-2
abundance: .
d_gene: .
CDR3aa: CASSFRGPNTGELFF
CDR3nt: TGTGCCAGCAGCTTCAGGGGCCCGAACACCGGGGAGCTGTTTTTT

v_gene: TRBV7-3
j_gene: TRBJ2-3
abundance: many
d_gene: .
CDR3aa: CASSRDRTSTDTQYF
CDR3nt: TGTGCCAGCAGCCGGGACCGAACTAGCACAGATACGCAGTATTTT

v_gene: TRBV2
j_gene: TRBJ2-1
abundance: many
d_gene: TRBD1
CDR3aa: CASTIWDRNEQFF
CDR3nt: TGTGCCAGCACCATCTGGGACAGGAATGAGCAGTTCTTC

v_gene: TRBV28
j_gene: TRBJ2-5
abundance: many
d_gene: .
CDR3aa: CASSTGTHQETQYF
CDR3nt: TGTGCCAGCAGCACCGGGACCCACCAAGAGACCCAGTACTTC

v_gene: TRBV28
j_gene: TRBJ2-1
abundance: many
d_gene: .
CDR3aa: CASGAGLRYNEQFF
CDR3nt: TGTGCCAGTGGGGCGGGACTCCGCTACAATGAGCAGTTCTTC

v_gene: TRBV30
j_gene: TRBJ2-5
abundance: few
d_gene: .
CDR3aa: CAWYNYYQETQYF
CDR3nt: TGTGCCTGGTATAACTACTACCAAGAGACCCAGTACTTC

v_gene: TRBV5-5
j_gene: TRBJ2-5
abundance: .
d_gene: TRBD1
CDR3aa: CASSLTTGLGETQYF
CDR3nt: TGTGCCAGCAGCCTCACGACAGGGTTAGGAGAGACCCAGTACTTC

v_gene: TRBV7-9
j_gene: TRBJ1-1
abundance: many
d_gene: .
CDR3aa: CASSLGGGNPNTEAFF
CDR3nt: TGTGCCAGCAGCTTAGGAGGGGGGAACCCGAACACTGAAGCTTTCTTT

v_gene: TRBV30
j_gene: TRBJ1-2
abundance: many
d_gene: TRBD1
CDR3aa: CAWSVQGARGYTF
CDR3nt: TGTGCCTGGAGTGTACAGGGGGCTCGGGGCTACACCTTC

v_gene: TRBV3-1
j_gene: TRBJ2-5
abundance: many
d_gene: TRBD2
CDR3aa: CASSQDRASGQETQYF
CDR3nt: TGTGCCAGCAGCCAAGACAGGGCTAGCGGACAAGAGACCCAGTACTTC

v_gene: TRBV30
j_gene: TRBJ2-1
abundance: many
d_gene: .
CDR3aa: CAWSEAHGWDNEQFF
CDR3nt: TGTGCCTGGAGTGAGGCCCATGGTTGGGACAATGAGCAGTTCTTC

v_gene: TRBV30
j_gene: TRBJ2-3
abundance: few
d_gene: TRBD2
CDR3aa: CASGGPTQYF
CDR3nt: TGTGCCTCGGGGGGGCCTACGCAGTATTTT

v_gene: TRBV9
j_gene: TRBJ2-1
abundance: .
d_gene: .
CDR3aa: CASSVAVAGNEQFF
CDR3nt: TGTGCCAGCAGCGTAGCGGTAGCTGGGAATGAGCAGTTCTTC

v_gene: TRBV11-2
j_gene: TRBJ2-6
abundance: .
d_gene: TRBD2
CDR3aa: CASSQWGGSGANVLTF
CDR3nt: TGTGCCAGCAGCCAATGGGGGGGCTCTGGGGCCAACGTCCTGACTTTC